This is a list of T cell receptor beta chains from one sample in a study of blood T cell repertoires in COVID-19. TCRdb keeps only in-frame clones here, not all; method: immunoSEQ multiplex PCR. The sample has approximately 250,000 clones; about 89% are singletons. Sequencing was carried out using peripheral blood. The receptors derive from a middle-aged man with active or convalescent COVID-19. Both conserved end residues are part of each CDR3. The D gene is left open where the match is weak. Size is stated for part of the rows, as once, few or many counts, or as a class when the clone is expanded.

CDR3aa: CASSFWQRGTGELFF
CDR3nt: TGCGCCAGCAGCTTCTGGCAACGGGGCACCGGGGAGCTGTTTTTT
abundance: .
v_gene: TRBV5-1
j_gene: TRBJ2-2
d_gene: .

CDR3aa: CASSLEGQFNYGYTF
CDR3nt: TGTGCCAGCAGCTTGGAGGGACAGTTTAACTATGGCTACACCTTC
abundance: .
v_gene: TRBV5-5
j_gene: TRBJ1-2
d_gene: TRBD1

CDR3aa: CSASRGGQGGSPLHF
CDR3nt: TGCAGTGCTAGTAGGGGTGGACAGGGCGGATCACCCCTCCACTTT
abundance: .
v_gene: TRBV20-1
j_gene: TRBJ1-6
d_gene: TRBD1

CDR3aa: CASSPTGMDQPQHF
CDR3nt: TGTGCCAGCTCACCGACAGGGATGGATCAGCCCCAGCATTTT
abundance: .
v_gene: TRBV18
j_gene: TRBJ1-5
d_gene: TRBD1

CDR3aa: CASSPGQGSADEQFF
CDR3nt: TGTGCCAGCAGCCCCGGACAGGGCTCGGCCGATGAGCAGTTCTTC
abundance: .
v_gene: TRBV7-9
j_gene: TRBJ2-1
d_gene: TRBD1

CDR3aa: CASSTQGFNQPQHF
CDR3nt: TGTGCCAGTAGTACGCAGGGGTTCAATCAGCCCCAGCATTTT
abundance: .
v_gene: TRBV19
j_gene: TRBJ1-5
d_gene: .

CDR3aa: CASSGLNSNQPQHF
CDR3nt: TGTGCCAGCAGTGGACTGAATAGCAATCAGCCCCAGCATTTT
abundance: .
v_gene: TRBV2
j_gene: TRBJ1-5
d_gene: .

CDR3aa: CASSFETGEAFF
CDR3nt: TGTGCCAGCTCCTTCGAGACAGGTGAAGCTTTCTTT
abundance: .
v_gene: TRBV6-5
j_gene: TRBJ1-1
d_gene: .

CDR3aa: CASSLGQGPYEQYF
CDR3nt: TGTGCCAGCAGCTTGGGACAGGGACCCTACGAGCAGTACTTC
abundance: .
v_gene: TRBV5-4
j_gene: TRBJ2-7
d_gene: TRBD1

CDR3aa: CASSLAGFNYGYTF
CDR3nt: TGTGCCAGCAGCTTGGCAGGATTTAACTATGGCTACACCTTC
abundance: few
v_gene: TRBV5-6
j_gene: TRBJ1-2
d_gene: .

CDR3aa: CASSGGQGYKDGYTF
CDR3nt: TGTGCCAGCAGCGGCGGACAGGGATATAAGGATGGCTACACCTTC
abundance: .
v_gene: TRBV9
j_gene: TRBJ1-2
d_gene: TRBD1

CDR3aa: CASSPQGATEAFF
CDR3nt: TGTGCCAGCAGTCCCCAGGGGGCCACTGAAGCTTTCTTT
abundance: .
v_gene: TRBV27
j_gene: TRBJ1-1
d_gene: TRBD1

CDR3aa: CASSLAGQGHYEQYF
CDR3nt: TGTGCCAGCAGCTTGGCCGGTCAGGGGCACTACGAGCAGTACTTC
abundance: .
v_gene: TRBV5-4
j_gene: TRBJ2-7
d_gene: .

CDR3aa: CSAPGQGDGYTF
CDR3nt: TGCAGCGCCCCGGGGCAGGGGGACGGCTACACCTTC
abundance: .
v_gene: TRBV29-1
j_gene: TRBJ1-2
d_gene: TRBD1

CDR3aa: CASNPSTGGNQPQHF
CDR3nt: TGTGCCAGCAACCCTTCGACAGGGGGGAATCAGCCCCAGCATTTT
abundance: .
v_gene: TRBV28
j_gene: TRBJ1-5
d_gene: TRBD1

CDR3aa: CASKTSGGETQYF
CDR3nt: TGTGCCAGCAAGACTAGCGGGGGAGAGACCCAGTACTTC
abundance: .
v_gene: TRBV6-5
j_gene: TRBJ2-5
d_gene: TRBD2

CDR3aa: CASKGTSGVSYNEQFF
CDR3nt: TGTGCCAGCAAGGGGACTAGCGGGGTATCCTACAATGAGCAGTTCTTC
abundance: .
v_gene: TRBV2
j_gene: TRBJ2-1
d_gene: TRBD2

CDR3aa: CASREQGTNEQFF
CDR3nt: TGTGCCAGCAGAGAGCAGGGAACGAATGAGCAGTTCTTC
abundance: .
v_gene: TRBV6-5
j_gene: TRBJ2-1
d_gene: .

CDR3aa: CASSPPDILLTGELFF
CDR3nt: TGTGCCAGCAGTCCGCCGGACATTTTGCTCACCGGGGAGCTGTTTTTT
abundance: .
v_gene: TRBV27
j_gene: TRBJ2-2
d_gene: .

CDR3aa: CASSTSGREETQYF
CDR3nt: TGTGCCAGCAGCACTAGCGGGAGGGAAGAGACCCAGTACTTC
abundance: .
v_gene: TRBV11-3
j_gene: TRBJ2-5
d_gene: TRBD2

CDR3aa: CASSSVPPSYEQYF
CDR3nt: TGTGCCAGCAGTTCCGTTCCCCCCTCCTACGAGCAGTACTTC
abundance: .
v_gene: TRBV28
j_gene: TRBJ2-7
d_gene: .

CDR3aa: CASSLRGGTFYTDTQYF
CDR3nt: TGTGCCAGCAGTTTACGTGGTGGGACTTTTTACACAGATACGCAGTATTTT
abundance: .
v_gene: TRBV27
j_gene: TRBJ2-3
d_gene: .

CDR3aa: CASSEGGDSPLHF
CDR3nt: TGTGCCAGCAGTGAAGGGGGGGACTCACCCCTCCACTTT
abundance: .
v_gene: TRBV6-1
j_gene: TRBJ1-6
d_gene: .

CDR3aa: CASSPAAGTGYEKLFF
CDR3nt: TGTGCCAGCAGTCCTGCTGCCGGGACAGGGTATGAAAAACTGTTTTTT
abundance: .
v_gene: TRBV7-2
j_gene: TRBJ1-4
d_gene: TRBD1

CDR3aa: CASSDGARVGYNEQFF
CDR3nt: TGCGCCAGCAGTGACGGAGCGCGGGTAGGCTACAATGAGCAGTTCTTC
abundance: .
v_gene: TRBV10-1
j_gene: TRBJ2-1
d_gene: .

CDR3aa: CASSSGGTSTDTQYF
CDR3nt: TGTGCCAGCAGTTCCGGCGGGACTAGCACAGATACGCAGTATTTT
abundance: .
v_gene: TRBV9
j_gene: TRBJ2-3
d_gene: .

CDR3aa: CASRGGTASYGYTF
CDR3nt: TGTGCCAGCAGAGGGGGGACAGCGAGCTATGGCTACACCTTC
abundance: .
v_gene: TRBV27
j_gene: TRBJ1-2
d_gene: TRBD1

CDR3aa: CASSLRPPGGSYNEQFF
CDR3nt: TGTGCCAGCAGCTTAAGGCCCCCGGGCGGGTCCTACAATGAGCAGTTCTTC
abundance: .
v_gene: TRBV7-3
j_gene: TRBJ2-1
d_gene: .

CDR3aa: CSVEPRANYGYTF
CDR3nt: TGCAGCGTTGAACCCAGGGCCAACTATGGCTACACCTTC
abundance: few
v_gene: TRBV29-1
j_gene: TRBJ1-2
d_gene: .

CDR3aa: CASSRGQGGTGELFF
CDR3nt: TGTGCCAGCAGCCGAGGACAGGGGGGTACCGGGGAGCTGTTTTTT
abundance: .
v_gene: TRBV7-9
j_gene: TRBJ2-2
d_gene: TRBD1

CDR3aa: CASSTTRGFNTGELFF
CDR3nt: TGTGCCAGCAGCACAACAAGGGGATTCAACACCGGGGAGCTGTTTTTT
abundance: once
v_gene: TRBV9
j_gene: TRBJ2-2
d_gene: .

CDR3aa: CATAETGAADTQYF
CDR3nt: TGTGCCACCGCCGAGACAGGGGCCGCAGATACGCAGTATTTT
abundance: .
v_gene: TRBV24-1
j_gene: TRBJ2-3
d_gene: TRBD1

CDR3aa: CASSRQGGLAGANEQFF
CDR3nt: TGCGCCAGCAGCAGACAGGGAGGACTAGCGGGAGCCAATGAGCAGTTCTTC
abundance: few
v_gene: TRBV5-1
j_gene: TRBJ2-1
d_gene: TRBD2

CDR3aa: CASSFGETQYF
CDR3nt: TGTGCCAGCAGCTTCGGGGAGACCCAGTACTTC
abundance: few
v_gene: TRBV7-9
j_gene: TRBJ2-5
d_gene: .

CDR3aa: CASSMTSGGSNSPLHF
CDR3nt: TGTGCCAGCAGCATGACAAGCGGCGGGAGTAATTCACCCCTCCACTTT
abundance: .
v_gene: TRBV7-9
j_gene: TRBJ1-6
d_gene: .

CDR3aa: CASSATVNTGELFF
CDR3nt: TGCGCCAGCAGCGCGACAGTGAACACCGGGGAGCTGTTTTTT
abundance: .
v_gene: TRBV4-1
j_gene: TRBJ2-2
d_gene: .

CDR3aa: CASSYGTSADYEQYF
CDR3nt: TGTGCCAGCAGCTACGGGACTAGCGCCGACTACGAGCAGTACTTC
abundance: .
v_gene: TRBV28
j_gene: TRBJ2-7
d_gene: TRBD2

CDR3aa: CASTSLTGIREEQFF
CDR3nt: TGTGCCAGCACTTCGTTAACAGGGATTCGAGAAGAGCAGTTCTTC
abundance: few
v_gene: TRBV6-5
j_gene: TRBJ2-1
d_gene: .

CDR3aa: CASSEEWNNRNQPQHF
CDR3nt: TGTGCCAGCAGTGAAGAGTGGAACAACAGGAATCAGCCCCAGCATTTT
abundance: .
v_gene: TRBV2
j_gene: TRBJ1-5
d_gene: .

CDR3aa: CATSDFSRGTEKLFF
CDR3nt: TGTGCCACCAGTGATTTTTCCAGGGGAACTGAAAAACTGTTTTTT
abundance: .
v_gene: TRBV24-1
j_gene: TRBJ1-4
d_gene: .

CDR3aa: CASSLVSGLGEQFF
CDR3nt: TGTGCCAGCAGCTTAGTTTCTGGGCTGGGTGAGCAGTTCTTC
abundance: .
v_gene: TRBV7-8
j_gene: TRBJ2-1
d_gene: .

CDR3aa: CASSSYTDTQYF
CDR3nt: TGTGCCAGCAGTTCGTACACAGATACGCAGTATTTT
abundance: .
v_gene: TRBV5-6
j_gene: TRBJ2-3
d_gene: .

CDR3aa: CASSPQGVGTEAFF
CDR3nt: TGCGCCAGCAGTCCCCAGGGGGTTGGGACTGAAGCTTTCTTT
abundance: once
v_gene: TRBV5-1
j_gene: TRBJ1-1
d_gene: TRBD1